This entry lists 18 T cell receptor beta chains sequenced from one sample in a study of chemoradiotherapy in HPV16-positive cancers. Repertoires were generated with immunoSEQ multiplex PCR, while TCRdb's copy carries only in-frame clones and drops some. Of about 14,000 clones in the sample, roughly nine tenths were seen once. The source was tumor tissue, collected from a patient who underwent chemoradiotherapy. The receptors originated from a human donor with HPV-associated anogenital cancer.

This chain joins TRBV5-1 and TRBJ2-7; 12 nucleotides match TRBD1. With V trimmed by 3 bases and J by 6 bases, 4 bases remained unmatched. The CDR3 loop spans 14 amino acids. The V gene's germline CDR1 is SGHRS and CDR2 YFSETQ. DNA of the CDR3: TGCGCCAGCAGCTCGGGACAGGGGGCGGTCGAGCAGTACTTC. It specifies CASSSGQGAVEQYF.

The CDR3 spells CAWRAAGGFSEQYF. CDR3 nucleotides: TGTGCCTGGAGAGCCGCAGGGGGTTTTAGCGAGCAGTACTTC. The chain couples TRBV30 to TRBJ2-7, with 7 bases fitting TRBD1. Germline V gene data show CDR1 as GTSNPN and CDR2 as SVGIG (reference sequence). Trimming cost V 3 bases and J 6 bases; bases outside gene matches: 11. The length of the CDR3 is 14 residues.

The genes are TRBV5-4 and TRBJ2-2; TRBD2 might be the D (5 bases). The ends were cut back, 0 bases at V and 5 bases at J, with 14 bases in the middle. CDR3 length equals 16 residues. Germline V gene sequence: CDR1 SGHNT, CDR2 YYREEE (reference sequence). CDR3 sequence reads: CASSLESGSRTGELFF. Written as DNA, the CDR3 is TGTGCCAGCAGCTTGGAAAGTGGGAGCCGGACCGGGGAGCTGTTTTTT.

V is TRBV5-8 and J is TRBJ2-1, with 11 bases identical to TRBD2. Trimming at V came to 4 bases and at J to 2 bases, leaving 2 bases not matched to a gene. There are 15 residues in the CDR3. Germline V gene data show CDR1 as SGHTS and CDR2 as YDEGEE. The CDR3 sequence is CASSPGLAAYNEQFF. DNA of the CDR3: TGTGCCAGCAGCCCGGGACTAGCGGCCTACAATGAGCAGTTCTTC.

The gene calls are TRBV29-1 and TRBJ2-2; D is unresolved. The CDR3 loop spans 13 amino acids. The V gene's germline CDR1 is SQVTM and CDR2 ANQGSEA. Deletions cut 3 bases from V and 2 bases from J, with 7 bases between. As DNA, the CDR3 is TGCAGCGTTGAGGGTCCCAACACCGGGGAGCTGTTTTTT. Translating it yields CSVEGPNTGELFF.

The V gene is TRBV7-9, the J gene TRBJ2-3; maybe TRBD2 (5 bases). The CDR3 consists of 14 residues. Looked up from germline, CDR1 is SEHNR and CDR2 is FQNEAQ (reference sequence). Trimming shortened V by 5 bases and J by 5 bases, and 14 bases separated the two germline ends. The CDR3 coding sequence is TGTGCCAGCAGCCAGCGAGCGGTTAAAGATACGCAGTATTTT. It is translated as CASSQRAVKDTQYF.

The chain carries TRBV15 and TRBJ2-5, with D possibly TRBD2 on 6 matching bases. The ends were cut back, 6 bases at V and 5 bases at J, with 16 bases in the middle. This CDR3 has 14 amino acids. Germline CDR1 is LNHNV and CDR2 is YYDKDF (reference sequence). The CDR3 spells CATSKSLARETQYF. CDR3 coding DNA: TGTGCCACCAGTAAATCGCTAGCGAGGGAGACCCAGTACTTC.

DNA for the CDR3: TGTGCCAGCAGCCGTACGTCGGGACTAGAAGTGGACAATGAGCAGTTCTTC. Translation: CASSRTSGLEVDNEQFF. The rearrangement links TRBV25-1 to TRBJ2-1; TRBD2 matches 8 bases. J gave up 5 bases and V 6 bases, and 15 bases lay outside the gene matches. The CDR3 runs 17 residues. Germline CDR1 reads MGHDK; CDR2 reads SYGVNS.

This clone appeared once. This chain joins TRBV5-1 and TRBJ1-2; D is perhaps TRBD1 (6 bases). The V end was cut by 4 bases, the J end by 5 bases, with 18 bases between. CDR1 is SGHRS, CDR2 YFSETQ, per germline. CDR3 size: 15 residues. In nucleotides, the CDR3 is TGCGCCAGCAGCGTCACAGGGAGCCCTACTTATGGCTACACCTTC. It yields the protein CASSVTGSPTYGYTF.

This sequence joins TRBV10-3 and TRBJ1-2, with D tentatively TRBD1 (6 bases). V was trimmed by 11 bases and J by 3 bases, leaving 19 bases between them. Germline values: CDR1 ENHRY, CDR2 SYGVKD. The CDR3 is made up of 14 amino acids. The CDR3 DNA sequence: TGTGCCGTATCAGGGGATGGGAGAGACTATGGCTACACCTTC. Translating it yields CAVSGDGRDYGYTF.

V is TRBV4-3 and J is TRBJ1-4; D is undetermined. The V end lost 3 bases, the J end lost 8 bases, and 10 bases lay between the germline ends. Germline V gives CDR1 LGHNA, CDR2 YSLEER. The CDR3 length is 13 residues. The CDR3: CASSQDGGEKLFF. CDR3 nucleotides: TGCGCCAGCAGCCAGGACGGTGGGGAAAAACTGTTTTTT.

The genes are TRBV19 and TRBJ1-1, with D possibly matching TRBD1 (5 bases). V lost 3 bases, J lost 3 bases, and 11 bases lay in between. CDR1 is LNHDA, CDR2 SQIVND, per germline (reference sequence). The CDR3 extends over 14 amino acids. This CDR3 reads CASSMGRKDTEAFF. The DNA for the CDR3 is TGTGCCAGTAGTATGGGACGAAAGGACACTGAAGCTTTCTTT.

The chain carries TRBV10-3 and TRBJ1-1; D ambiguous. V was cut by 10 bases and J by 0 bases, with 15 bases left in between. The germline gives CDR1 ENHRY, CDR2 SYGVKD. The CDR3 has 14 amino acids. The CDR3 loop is CATRVGIVNTEAFF. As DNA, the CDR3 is TGTGCCACCCGGGTGGGGATTGTGAACACTGAAGCTTTCTTT.

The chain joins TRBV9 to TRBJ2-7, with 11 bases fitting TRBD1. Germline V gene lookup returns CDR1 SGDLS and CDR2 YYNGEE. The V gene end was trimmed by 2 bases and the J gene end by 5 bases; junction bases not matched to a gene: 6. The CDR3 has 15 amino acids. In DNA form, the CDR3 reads TGTGCCAGCAGCGTGGGGACAGGGGGAGGAGACGAGCAGTACTTC. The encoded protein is CASSVGTGGGDEQYF. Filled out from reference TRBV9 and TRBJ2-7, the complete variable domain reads DSGVTQTPKHLITATGQRVTLRCSPRSGDLSVYWYQQSLDQGLQFLIQYYNGEERAKGNILERFSAQQFPDLHSELNLSSLELGDSALYFCASSVGTGGGDEQYFGPGTRLTVT.

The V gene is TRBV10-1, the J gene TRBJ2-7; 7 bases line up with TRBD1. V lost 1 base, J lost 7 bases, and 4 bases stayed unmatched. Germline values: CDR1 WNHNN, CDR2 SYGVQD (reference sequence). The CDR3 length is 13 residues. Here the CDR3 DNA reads TGCGCCAGCAGTGAGTTCTCAGGGGGAGAGCAGTACTTC. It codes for CASSEFSGGEQYF.

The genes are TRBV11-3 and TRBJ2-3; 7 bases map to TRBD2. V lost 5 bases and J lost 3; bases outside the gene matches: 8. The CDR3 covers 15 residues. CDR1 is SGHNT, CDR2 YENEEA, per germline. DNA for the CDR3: TGTGCCAGCAGCCTCGATGAGCGGGGAACAGATACGCAGTATTTT. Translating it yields CASSLDERGTDTQYF.

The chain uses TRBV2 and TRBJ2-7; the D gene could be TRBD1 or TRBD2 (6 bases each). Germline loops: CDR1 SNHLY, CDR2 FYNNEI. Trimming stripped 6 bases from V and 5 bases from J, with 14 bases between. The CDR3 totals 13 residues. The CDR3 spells CASSASRDNEQYF. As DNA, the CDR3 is TGTGCCAGCAGCGCCTCGCGGGACAACGAGCAGTACTTC.

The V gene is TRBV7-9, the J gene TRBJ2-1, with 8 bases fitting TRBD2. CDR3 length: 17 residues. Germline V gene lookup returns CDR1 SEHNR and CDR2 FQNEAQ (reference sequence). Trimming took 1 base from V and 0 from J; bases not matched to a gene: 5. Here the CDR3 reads CASSLVAGGHSYNEQFF. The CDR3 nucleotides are TGTGCCAGCAGCTTAGTCGCGGGAGGCCACTCCTACAATGAGCAGTTCTTC.